This T cell receptor (beta chain) appears in the sequencing data of a study of blood T cell repertoires in COVID-19. About the study: Specimens from acute and convalescent COVID-19 originated in the United States, Italy and Spain. PBMCs, B-cell-depleted T cells, or T cells provided the cDNA or gDNA that made up the material.

This clone was recorded a few times. In the authors' workflow: Researchers report that nucleated cell counts were estimated from reference gene primer amplification. Generated by immunoSEQ multiplex PCR, the TCRdb table keeps only in-frame clones and is missing some. V, J and clone size are those of that table, while D and trimming were read from the DNA. This sample yields 150,000 to 200,000 clones, of which 70% to 90% are seen a single time; about 5% belongs to the top ten. The CDR3 totals 12 residues. V was trimmed by 5 bases and J by 11 bases, leaving 15 bases between them. In germline, CDR1 is MDHEN, CDR2 SYDVKM.

Specimen: peripheral blood. This clonotype was sampled from a human donor in a cohort sampled during active COVID-19. V gene TRBV28 combines with J gene TRBJ1-1; no clear D. The CDR3 nucleotides read TGTGCCAGCAGTCTATCGTCGGAGGAGGCTTTCTTT. This gives the protein CASSLSSEEAFF. The whole variable domain, filled in from reference TRBV28 and TRBJ1-1, reads DVKVTQSSRYLVKRTGEKVFLECVQDMDHENMFWYRQDPGLGLRLIYFSYDVKMKEKGDIPEGYSVSREKKERFSLILESASTNQTSMYLCASSLSSEEAFFGQGTRLTVV.